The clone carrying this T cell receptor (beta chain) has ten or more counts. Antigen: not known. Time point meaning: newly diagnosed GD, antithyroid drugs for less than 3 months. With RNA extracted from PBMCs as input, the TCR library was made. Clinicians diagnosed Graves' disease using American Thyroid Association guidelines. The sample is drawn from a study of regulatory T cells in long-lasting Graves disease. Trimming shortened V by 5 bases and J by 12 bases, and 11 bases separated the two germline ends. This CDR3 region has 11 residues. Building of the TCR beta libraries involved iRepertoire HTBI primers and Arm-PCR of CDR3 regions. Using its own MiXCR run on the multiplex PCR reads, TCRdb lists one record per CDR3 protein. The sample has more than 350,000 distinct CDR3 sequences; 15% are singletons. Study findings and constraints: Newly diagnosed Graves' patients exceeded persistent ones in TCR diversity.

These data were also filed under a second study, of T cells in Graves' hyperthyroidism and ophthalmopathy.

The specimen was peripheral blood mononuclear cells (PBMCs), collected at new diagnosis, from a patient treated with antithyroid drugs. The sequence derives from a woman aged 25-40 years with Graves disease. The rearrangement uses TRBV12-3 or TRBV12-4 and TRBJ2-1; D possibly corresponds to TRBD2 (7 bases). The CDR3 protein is CASSLRGGQFF. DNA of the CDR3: TGTGCCAGCAGTCTGAGGGGGGGGCAGTTCTTC.